The present T cell receptor (beta chain) was sequenced within a study of blood T cell repertoires in COVID-19. This table comes from immunoSEQ multiplex PCR, and its TCRdb copy is limited to in-frame clones, with some not included. The sample records around 54,000 clones, 70% to 80% being singletons. V was shortened by 4 bases and J by 4 bases, with 17 bases between the two germline ends. The CDR3 has 15 amino acids. Germline V gives CDR1 SGHNT, CDR2 YYREEE (reference sequence). Participants' reported clinical history set cohort assignment. The origin of this receptor is a woman aged 45 to 65 with acute COVID-19. The rearrangement links TRBV5-4 to TRBJ1-2; no clear D. Sequences were obtained from PBMCs or T cells enriched from blood (not recorded which). The CDR3 reads CASSHFRQAGYGYTF. The CDR3 DNA reads as TGTGCCAGCAGCCATTTCCGGCAGGCGGGCTATGGCTACACCTTC. Supplemented by reference TRBV5-4 and TRBJ1-2, the full variable domain reads ETGVTQSPTHLIKTRGQQVTLRCSSQSGHNTVSWYQQALGQGPQFIFQYYREEENGRGNFPPRFSGLQFPNYSSELNVNALELDDSALYLCASSHFRQAGYGYTFGSGTRLTVV.